The present T cell receptor (beta chain) was sequenced within a study of blood T cell repertoires in COVID-19. The wider study: The United States, Italy and Spain were the sources of the acute and convalescent COVID-19 samples.

Under the authors' procedure: For nucleated cells, counts were estimated from reference gene primer amplification. The assay was immunoSEQ multiplex PCR, and TCRdb's table has in-frame clones only and misses some. Clonal size and the V and J genes are those of that table, whereas D and trimming came from the DNA. The sample lists 100,000 to 150,000 clones; around 88% were seen once. V lost 10 bases to trimming and J lost 5 bases; unmatched junction nucleotides: 19. CDR3 size: 16 residues. Germline CDR1 and CDR2: WSHSY and SAAADI. The clonotype comes from a human donor in a cohort sampled during active COVID-19. The specimen was peripheral blood. The rearrangement links TRBV10-2 to TRBJ2-7; 8 bases line up with TRBD2. CDR3 in amino acids: CATAPGLETPPDEQYF. CDR3 bases: TGCGCCACCGCTCCGGGACTAGAAACCCCGCCGGACGAGCAGTACTTC.